The present T cell receptor beta chain was sequenced within a study of blood T cell repertoires in COVID-19. Study as a whole: The study drew acute and convalescent COVID-19 samples from the United States, Italy and Spain. The cDNA or gDNA used as material had been derived from T cells, B-cell-depleted T cells, or PBMCs.

In assigning cohorts, the study relied on participant-reported clinical history. Two negative PCRs, clearance, or symptom resolution were required of recovered Cohort 3 donors. Sequencing used immunoSEQ multiplex PCR; TCRdb keeps in-frame clones, though not all of them. The table records some 380,000 clones, around 87% of them present only once. With V trimmed by 4 bases and J by 4 bases, 10 bases remained unmatched. Looked up from germline, CDR1 is MGHRA and CDR2 is YSYEKL. The length of the CDR3 is 16 residues. The sample taken for sequencing was PBMCs or T cells enriched from blood (not recorded which). The receptor was isolated from a man aged 30-40 years who had recovered from COVID-19. V and J are TRBV4-1 and TRBJ1-5; 7 bases are a match to TRBD1. CDR3 coding DNA: TGCGCCAGCAGCCGCCAGACAGGGTTTTTAAATCAGCCCCAGCATTTT. Encoded protein: CASSRQTGFLNQPQHF.